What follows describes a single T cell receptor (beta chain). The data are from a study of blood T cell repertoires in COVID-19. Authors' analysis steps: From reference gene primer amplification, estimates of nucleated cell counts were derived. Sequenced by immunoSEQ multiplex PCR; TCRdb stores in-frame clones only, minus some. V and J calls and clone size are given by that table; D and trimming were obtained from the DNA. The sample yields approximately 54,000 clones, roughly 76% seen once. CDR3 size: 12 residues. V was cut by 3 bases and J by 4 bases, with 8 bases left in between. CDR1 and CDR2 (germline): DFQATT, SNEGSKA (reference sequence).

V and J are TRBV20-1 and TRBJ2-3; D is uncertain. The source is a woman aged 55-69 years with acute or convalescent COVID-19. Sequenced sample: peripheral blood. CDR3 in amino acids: CSASISSDTQYF. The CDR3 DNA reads TGCAGTGCTAGTATTAGCTCAGATACGCAGTATTTT.